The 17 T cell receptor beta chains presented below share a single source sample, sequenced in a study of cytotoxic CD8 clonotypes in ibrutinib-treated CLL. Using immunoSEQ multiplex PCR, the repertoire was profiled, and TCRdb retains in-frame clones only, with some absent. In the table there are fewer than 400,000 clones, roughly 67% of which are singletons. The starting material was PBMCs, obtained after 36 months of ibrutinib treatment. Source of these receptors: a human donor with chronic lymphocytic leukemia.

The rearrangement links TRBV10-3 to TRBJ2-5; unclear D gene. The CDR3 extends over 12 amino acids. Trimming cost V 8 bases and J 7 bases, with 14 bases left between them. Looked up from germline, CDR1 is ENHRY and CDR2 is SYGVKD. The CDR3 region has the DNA TGTGCCATCGGGCACAGAATCGCGACCCAGTACTTC. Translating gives CAIGHRIATQYF.

The CDR3 nucleotides are TGCGCCAGCAGCTTGCAACAGGTCACCAACAATGAGCAGTTCTTC. The encoded protein is CASSLQQVTNNEQFF. V and J are TRBV5-1 and TRBJ2-1, with D possibly TRBD1 on 5 matching bases. The germline V gene encodes CDR1 SGHRS and CDR2 YFSETQ. Trimming shortened V by 1 base and J by 5 bases, and 13 bases separated the two germline ends. The CDR3 is made up of 15 amino acids.

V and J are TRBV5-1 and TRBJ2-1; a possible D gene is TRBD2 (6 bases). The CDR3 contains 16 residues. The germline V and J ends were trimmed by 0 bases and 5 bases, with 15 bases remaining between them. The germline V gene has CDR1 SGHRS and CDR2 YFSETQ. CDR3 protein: CASSLVAGRRDNEQFF. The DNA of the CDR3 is TGCGCCAGCAGCTTGGTGGCGGGGCGGAGGGACAATGAGCAGTTCTTC.

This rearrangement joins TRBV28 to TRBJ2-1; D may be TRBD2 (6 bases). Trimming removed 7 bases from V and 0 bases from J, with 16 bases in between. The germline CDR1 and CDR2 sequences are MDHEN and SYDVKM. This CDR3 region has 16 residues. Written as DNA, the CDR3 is TGTGCCAGCAACACCCAGCGGGTAAGCTCCTACAATGAGCAGTTCTTC. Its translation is CASNTQRVSSYNEQFF.

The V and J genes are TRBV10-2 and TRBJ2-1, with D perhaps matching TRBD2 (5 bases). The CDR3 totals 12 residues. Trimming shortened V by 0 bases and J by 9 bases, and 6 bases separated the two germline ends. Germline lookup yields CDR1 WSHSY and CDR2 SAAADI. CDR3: CASSESAGEQFF. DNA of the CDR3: TGCGCCAGCAGTGAGTCGGCGGGTGAGCAGTTCTTC.

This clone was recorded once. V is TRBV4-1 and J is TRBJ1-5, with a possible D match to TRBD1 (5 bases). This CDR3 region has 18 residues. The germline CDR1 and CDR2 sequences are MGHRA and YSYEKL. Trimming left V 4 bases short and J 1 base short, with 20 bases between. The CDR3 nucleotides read TGCGCCAGCAGCCCACTACTATTGAGCAGGGTGAGCAATCAGCCCCAGCATTTT. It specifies CASSPLLLSRVSNQPQHF.

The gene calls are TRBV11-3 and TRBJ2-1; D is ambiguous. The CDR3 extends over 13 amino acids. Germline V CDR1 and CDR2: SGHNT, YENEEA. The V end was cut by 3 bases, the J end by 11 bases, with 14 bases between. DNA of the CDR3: TGTGCCAGCAGCTTCCGGAGCGAAGGGCAGCAGTTCTTC. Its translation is CASSFRSEGQQFF.

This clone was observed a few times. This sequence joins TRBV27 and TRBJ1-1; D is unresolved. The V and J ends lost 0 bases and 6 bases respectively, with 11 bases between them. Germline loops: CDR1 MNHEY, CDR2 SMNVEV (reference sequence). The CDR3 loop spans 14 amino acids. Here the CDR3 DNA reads TGTGCCAGCAGTTTATCGCTCCGCGGATCTGAAGCTTTCTTT. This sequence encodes CASSLSLRGSEAFF.

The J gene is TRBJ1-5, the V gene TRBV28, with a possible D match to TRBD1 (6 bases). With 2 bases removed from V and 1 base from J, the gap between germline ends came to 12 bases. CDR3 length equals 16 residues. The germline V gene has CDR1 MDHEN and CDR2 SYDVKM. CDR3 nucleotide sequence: TGTGCCAGCAGTTTAATCCCAGGGGTGAGCAATCAGCCCCAGCATTTT. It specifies CASSLIPGVSNQPQHF.

The chain's CDR3 is CAIRKTGAEVGYTF. The CDR3 nucleotides read TGTGCCATCAGGAAGACAGGGGCTGAGGTTGGCTACACCTTC. The chain employs TRBV10-3 and TRBJ1-2, with TRBD1 matching over 8 bases. The CDR3 totals 14 residues. CDR1 and CDR2 (germline): ENHRY, SYGVKD. V trimming: 6 bases; J trimming: 7 bases; junction bases outside the gene matches: 10.

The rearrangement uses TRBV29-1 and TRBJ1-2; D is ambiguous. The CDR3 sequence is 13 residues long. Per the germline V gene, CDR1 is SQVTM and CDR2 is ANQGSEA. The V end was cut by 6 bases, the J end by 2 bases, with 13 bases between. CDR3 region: CSVPREPNYGYTF. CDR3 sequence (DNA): TGCAGCGTCCCCCGGGAACCCAACTATGGCTACACCTTC.

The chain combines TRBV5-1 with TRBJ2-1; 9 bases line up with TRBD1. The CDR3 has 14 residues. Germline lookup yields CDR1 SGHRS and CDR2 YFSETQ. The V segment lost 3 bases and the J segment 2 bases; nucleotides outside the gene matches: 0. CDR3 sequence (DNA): TGCGCCAGCAGCTGGACAGGGGCCTACAATGAGCAGTTCTTC. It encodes CASSWTGAYNEQFF.

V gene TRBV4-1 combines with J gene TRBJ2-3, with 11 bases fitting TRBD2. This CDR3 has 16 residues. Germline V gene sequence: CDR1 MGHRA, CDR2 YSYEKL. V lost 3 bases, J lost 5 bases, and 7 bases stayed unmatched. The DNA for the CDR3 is TGCGCCAGCAGCCAGATAGCGGGAGGGGGTGGAGATACGCAGTATTTT. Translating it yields CASSQIAGGGGDTQYF.

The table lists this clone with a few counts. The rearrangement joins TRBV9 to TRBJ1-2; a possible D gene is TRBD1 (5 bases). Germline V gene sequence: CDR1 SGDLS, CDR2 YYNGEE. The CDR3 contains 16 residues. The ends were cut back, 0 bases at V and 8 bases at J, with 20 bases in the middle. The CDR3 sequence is CASSVAAGPFTRGYTF. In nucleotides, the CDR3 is TGTGCCAGCAGCGTAGCGGCAGGGCCTTTCACAAGAGGCTACACCTTC.

The CDR3 nucleotides read TGTGCCACCAGCAGAGTTTGGGAGAATACGCAGTATTTT. This gives the protein CATSRVWENTQYF. The J gene is TRBJ2-3, the V gene TRBV15; D is possibly TRBD2 (5 bases). Trimming shortened V by 1 base and J by 7 bases, and 9 bases separated the two germline ends. The CDR3 has 13 residues. Looked up from germline, CDR1 is LNHNV and CDR2 is YYDKDF (reference sequence).

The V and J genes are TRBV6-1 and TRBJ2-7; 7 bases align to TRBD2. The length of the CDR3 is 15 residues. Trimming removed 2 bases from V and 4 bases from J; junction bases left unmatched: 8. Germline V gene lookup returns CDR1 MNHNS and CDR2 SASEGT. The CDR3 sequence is CASSERLGRGYEQYF. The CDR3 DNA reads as TGTGCCAGCAGTGAAAGGCTAGGGAGGGGTTACGAGCAGTACTTC.

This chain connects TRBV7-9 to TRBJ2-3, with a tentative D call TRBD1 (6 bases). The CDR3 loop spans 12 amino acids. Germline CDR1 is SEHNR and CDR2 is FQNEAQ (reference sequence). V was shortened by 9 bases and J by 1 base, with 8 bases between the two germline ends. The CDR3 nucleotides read TGTGCCAGTGAGGGGGGCACAGATACGCAGTATTTT. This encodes CASEGGTDTQYF.